This TCR beta chain was captured by sequencing in a study of Graves' ophthalmopathy and Graves' hyperthyroidism. Overall study results and limits: Detection in blood was also observed for most expanded thyroid clonotypes above 0.001 frequency.

For this clonotype: Its antigen is unidentified. A much larger clone differs from this one at a single base, so this may be a read error.

Other autoimmune diseases, uncontrolled infections, pregnancy or lactation excluded patients from enrollment. The TCR beta CDR3 regions underwent amplification from RNA transcripts. First-round RT-PCR relied on HTBI primers, and a second-round multiplex PCR came next. MiXCR, run by TCRdb on the multiplex PCR reads, gives a single entry per CDR3 protein. The data hold around 660,000 distinct CDR3 sequences, with about 40% observed a single time. The V gene's germline CDR1 is SGHTA and CDR2 FQGTGA. The CDR3 is 13 residues long. V shed 5 bases and J 2 bases; nucleotides not matched to a gene: 3. This sequence joins TRBV7-3 and TRBJ2-7; 7 nucleotides agree with TRBD1. The sequencing input was peripheral blood. This TCR was sampled from an adult man with Graves' ophthalmopathy. CDR3 sequence reads: CASSGQATYEQYF. The DNA of the CDR3 is TGTGCCAGCAGCGGACAGGCAACCTACGAGCAGTACTTC.